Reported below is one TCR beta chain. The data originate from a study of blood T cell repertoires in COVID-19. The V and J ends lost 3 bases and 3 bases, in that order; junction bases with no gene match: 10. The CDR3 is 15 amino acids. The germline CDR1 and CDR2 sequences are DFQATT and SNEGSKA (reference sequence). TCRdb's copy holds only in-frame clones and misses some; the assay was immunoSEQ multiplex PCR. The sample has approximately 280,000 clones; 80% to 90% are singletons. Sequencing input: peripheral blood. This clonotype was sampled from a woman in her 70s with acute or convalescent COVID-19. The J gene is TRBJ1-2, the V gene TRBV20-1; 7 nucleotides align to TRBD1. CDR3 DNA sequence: TGCAGTGCTAGTAGAGGGGGCGCTTACGACTATGGCTACACCTTC. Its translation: CSASRGGAYDYGYTF.